These T cell receptor beta chains were read from a single sample in a study of T cell responses to AZD1222 COVID-19 vaccine. The assay was immunoSEQ multiplex PCR, and TCRdb's table has in-frame clones only and misses some. In the table there are 100,000 to 150,000 clones, about 85% of which are singletons. The source material was peripheral blood, sampled 28 days after the second AZD1222 dose. The source of these receptors is an adult who received the AZD1222 COVID-19 vaccine. CDR3s include the opening cysteine and the closing phenylalanine or tryptophan. Each record gives: V gene, D gene, J gene, clone size, CDR3 protein, CDR3 DNA. A D gene is named only where the DNA matches it firmly. Expanded clones get a size class; other rows say once, few or many, or leave the size out.

V gene: TRBV7-9; D gene: TRBD1; J gene: TRBJ1-4; clone size: NA; CDR3 protein: CASSRGTGVGNEKLFF; CDR3 DNA: TGTGCCAGCAGCCGCGGGACAGGGGTTGGTAATGAAAAACTGTTTTTT
V gene: TRBV19; D gene: NA; J gene: TRBJ1-4; clone size: NA; CDR3 protein: CASYPELTEVNEKLFF; CDR3 DNA: TGTGCCAGCTACCCTGAGCTGACTGAAGTTAATGAAAAACTGTTTTTT
V gene: TRBV23-1; D gene: NA; J gene: TRBJ1-1; clone size: NA; CDR3 protein: CASKNRKDGEAFF; CDR3 DNA: TGCGCCAGCAAGAACCGGAAGGATGGTGAAGCTTTCTTT
V gene: TRBV5-4; D gene: TRBD1; J gene: TRBJ2-1; clone size: NA; CDR3 protein: CASSPNRGGNEQFF; CDR3 DNA: TGTGCCAGCAGCCCTAACAGGGGCGGGAATGAGCAGTTCTTC
V gene: TRBV28; D gene: NA; J gene: TRBJ1-5; clone size: NA; CDR3 protein: CASNGGDWLLQPQHF; CDR3 DNA: TGTGCCAGCAATGGGGGGGACTGGCTCTTGCAGCCCCAGCATTTT
V gene: TRBV3-1/TRBV3-2; D gene: TRBD1; J gene: TRBJ2-7; clone size: NA; CDR3 protein: CASSHHGRGLDEQYF; CDR3 DNA: TGTGCCAGCAGCCATCACGGCAGGGGGCTCGACGAGCAGTACTTC
V gene: TRBV28; D gene: NA; J gene: TRBJ1-1; clone size: few; CDR3 protein: CASRTTRNTEAFF; CDR3 DNA: TGTGCCAGCAGAACTACAAGGAACACTGAAGCTTTCTTT
V gene: TRBV4-1; D gene: NA; J gene: TRBJ1-4; clone size: NA; CDR3 protein: CASSQEPTAGGEKLFF; CDR3 DNA: TGCGCCAGCAGCCAAGAACCAACAGCTGGCGGTGAAAAACTGTTTTTT
V gene: TRBV11-2; D gene: NA; J gene: TRBJ2-5; clone size: NA; CDR3 protein: CASSLDRQVGETQYF; CDR3 DNA: TGTGCCAGCAGCTTAGATAGACAGGTCGGAGAGACCCAGTACTTC
V gene: TRBV2; D gene: NA; J gene: TRBJ1-6; clone size: NA; CDR3 protein: CASSFRPSVLKSPLHF; CDR3 DNA: TGTGCCAGCAGTTTCAGACCCTCAGTCCTGAAATCACCCCTCCACTTT
V gene: TRBV5-1; D gene: TRBD2; J gene: TRBJ2-3; clone size: once; CDR3 protein: CASSPQGTSGIASTDTQYF; CDR3 DNA: TGCGCCAGCAGCCCCCAGGGGACTAGCGGGATCGCTAGCACAGATACGCAGTATTTT
V gene: TRBV7-9; D gene: NA; J gene: TRBJ1-1; clone size: NA; CDR3 protein: CASSPQGGREAFF; CDR3 DNA: TGTGCCAGCAGCCCCCAAGGTGGCCGTGAAGCTTTCTTT
V gene: TRBV29-1; D gene: NA; J gene: TRBJ2-7; clone size: NA; CDR3 protein: CSVAWGRGEQYF; CDR3 DNA: TGCAGCGTTGCCTGGGGTCGAGGCGAGCAGTACTTC
V gene: TRBV5-6; D gene: TRBD1; J gene: TRBJ2-7; clone size: NA; CDR3 protein: CASSRTGGFYEQYF; CDR3 DNA: TGTGCCAGCAGCCGCACAGGGGGCTTCTACGAGCAGTACTTC
V gene: TRBV4-3; D gene: NA; J gene: TRBJ1-2; clone size: NA; CDR3 protein: CASSQETGANYGYTF; CDR3 DNA: TGCGCCAGCAGCCAAGAAACAGGCGCTAACTATGGCTACACCTTC
V gene: TRBV28; D gene: NA; J gene: TRBJ1-2; clone size: NA; CDR3 protein: CASSPGGNYGYTF; CDR3 DNA: TGTGCCAGCAGTCCCGGGGGGAACTATGGCTACACCTTC
V gene: TRBV9; D gene: TRBD2; J gene: TRBJ2-1; clone size: NA; CDR3 protein: CASSTRGDSYNEQFF; CDR3 DNA: TGTGCCAGCAGCACGCGGGGGGACTCCTACAATGAGCAGTTCTTC
V gene: TRBV10-3; D gene: TRBD1; J gene: TRBJ1-5; clone size: NA; CDR3 protein: CAISASSGTGGGSNQPQHF; CDR3 DNA: TGTGCCATCAGCGCTTCCTCCGGGACAGGGGGAGGGAGCAATCAGCCCCAGCATTTT